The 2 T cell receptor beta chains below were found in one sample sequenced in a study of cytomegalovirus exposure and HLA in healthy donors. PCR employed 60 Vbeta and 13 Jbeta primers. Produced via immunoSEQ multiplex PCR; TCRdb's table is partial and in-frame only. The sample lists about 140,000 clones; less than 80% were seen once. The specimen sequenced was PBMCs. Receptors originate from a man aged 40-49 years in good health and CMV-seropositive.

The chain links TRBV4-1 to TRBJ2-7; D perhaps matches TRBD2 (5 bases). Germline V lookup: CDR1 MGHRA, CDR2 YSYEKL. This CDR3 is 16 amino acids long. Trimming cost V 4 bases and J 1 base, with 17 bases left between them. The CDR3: CASSPLPGMGSYEQYF. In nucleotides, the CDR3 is TGCGCCAGCAGCCCCCTCCCGGGAATGGGTTCCTACGAGCAGTACTTC.

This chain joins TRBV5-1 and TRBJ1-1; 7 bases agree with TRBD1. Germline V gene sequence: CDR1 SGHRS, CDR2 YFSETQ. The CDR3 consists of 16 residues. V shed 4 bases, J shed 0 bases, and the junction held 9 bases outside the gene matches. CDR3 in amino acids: CASSRTGDRVNTEAFF. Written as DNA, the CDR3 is TGCGCCAGCAGCAGGACCGGGGACAGAGTGAACACTGAAGCTTTCTTT.